This T cell receptor beta chain was sequenced in a study of T cell responses to AZD1222 COVID-19 vaccine. Study context: Pooling was applied to second doses at about 4 or about 12 weeks.

Notes on the study in general: No repertoire was sampled before or during the peak T cell response, only after it. Among those given AZD1222, only five or six were seropositive at baseline. Donors skewed white British and female; clonal diversity was possibly underestimated.

Using immunoSEQ multiplex PCR, the repertoire was profiled, and TCRdb retains in-frame clones only, with some absent. Of tens of thousands of clones in the sample, under 95% were seen once. In the case of this clone: The antigen is undetermined.

The germline gives CDR1 MNHEY, CDR2 SVGEGT. The CDR3 covers 16 residues. Trimming removed 2 bases from V and 0 bases from J, with 13 bases in between. V and J are TRBV6-2 or TRBV6-3 and TRBJ1-2; no definite D call. The clonotype comes from an adult in good health. The source was peripheral blood, collected on day 0 of AZD1222 vaccination. Here the CDR3 DNA reads TGTGCCAGCAGTTACCTGACGGTGGCCACTAACTATGGCTACACCTTC. Amino acid sequence: CASSYLTVATNYGYTF.